The source of this T cell receptor (beta chain) is a study of cytomegalovirus exposure and HLA in healthy donors. V lost 0 bases to trimming and J lost 3 bases; unmatched junction nucleotides: 5. Germline values: CDR1 SGHAT, CDR2 FQNNGV. This CDR3 region has 17 residues. PCR involved 60 Vbeta and 13 Jbeta primers. Data came from immunoSEQ multiplex PCR; TCRdb stores just in-frame clones and leaves some out. The sample carries more than 85,000 clones, 78% recorded once. The clonotype comes from a woman between 25 and 40 years old in good health and CMV-seronegative. Sequencing was done on a sample of PBMCs. This chain joins TRBV11-2 and TRBJ2-3; 11 nucleotides align to TRBD1. The CDR3 here is CASSLEGQGVGTDTQYF. DNA of the CDR3: TGTGCCAGCAGCTTAGAGGGACAGGGGGTAGGGACAGATACGCAGTATTTT. The full variable domain, its missing parts supplied by reference TRBV11-2 and TRBJ2-3, is EAGVAQSPRYKIIEKRQSVAFWCNPISGHATLYWYQQILGQGPKLLIQFQNNGVVDDSQLPKDRFSAERLKGVDSTLKIQPAKLEDSAVYLCASSLEGQGVGTDTQYFGPGTRLTVL.